This T cell receptor beta chain was sequenced for a study of shared clonotypes between healthy human individuals. The wider study: The study drew on two women and a few men aged 18 to 49 as donors. The study, taken as a whole, reports: Across subsets, estimated richness was generally greater for naive than for memory populations.

TCRdb keeps only in-frame clones here, not all; method: immunoSEQ multiplex PCR. The top ten clones hold about 1.1% of a sample with millions of clones, less than 95% of them seen once. CD45RO-negative, CCR7-selected cells formed the naive CD8 fraction, which excluded terminally differentiated effector memory CD45RA+ cells. Germline CDR1 SGHKS, CDR2 YYEKEE (reference sequence). CDR3 length: 15 residues. Trimming stripped 3 bases from V and 7 bases from J, with 17 bases between. With regard to this clone: Its specificity is unknown.

The receptor comes from a man aged 18 to 29 in good health. The chain couples TRBV5-5 to TRBJ1-3; D uncertain. The sequencing sample was made of naive CD8+ T cells sorted from blood. The CDR3 is CASSSSPSPFNTIYF. CDR3 sequence (DNA): TGTGCCAGCAGCTCTAGCCCCAGTCCTTTTAACACCATATATTTT.